What follows are 4 T cell receptor beta chains derived from one specimen sequenced in a study of cytomegalovirus exposure and HLA in healthy donors. Both 60 Vbeta primers and 13 Jbeta primers went into the PCR. TCRdb's copy holds only in-frame clones and misses some; the assay was immunoSEQ multiplex PCR. This sample has around 140,000 clones; 65% to 80% occur once, and the top ten carry roughly 7.3%. The sequenced material came from PBMCs. These receptors came from a man aged 25-45 years in good health and CMV-seronegative.

The CDR3 sequence is CASRRWGSSSGANVLTF. CDR3 in DNA: TGTGCCAGTAGAAGATGGGGCAGTAGCTCTGGGGCCAACGTCCTGACTTTC. The V call is TRBV19, the J call TRBJ2-6; possibly TRBD1 for D (5 bases). The germline V gene has CDR1 LNHDA and CDR2 SQIVND (reference sequence). The germline V and J ends were trimmed by 6 bases and 0 bases, with 15 bases remaining between them. The length of the CDR3 is 17 residues.

The V call is TRBV5-1, the J call TRBJ1-1; 9 nucleotides match TRBD1. With 3 bases clipped from V and 11 bases from J, the junction kept 5 bases outside the gene matches. The CDR3 spans 12 residues. CDR1 and CDR2 from the germline V gene are SGHRS and YFSETQ. CDR3 coding DNA: TGCGCCAGCAGCTCGGACAGGGGTCGGGCTTTCTTT. Amino acids: CASSSDRGRAFF.

The chain couples TRBV5-6 to TRBJ2-5; 11 bases align to TRBD1. V lost 4 bases to trimming and J lost 4 bases; unmatched junction nucleotides: 3. The CDR3 is 14 amino acids. Germline assignment: CDR1 SGHDT and CDR2 YYEEEE. The CDR3, as DNA: TGTGCCAGCAGCCGGGACAGGGGGAGAGAGACCCAGTACTTC. Protein: CASSRDRGRETQYF.

This clone was recorded once. The CDR3 sequence is CASSYSSGVGTDTQYF. In DNA, the CDR3 is TGTGCCAGCAGTTACTCTAGCGGGGTAGGCACAGATACGCAGTATTTT. This chain uses TRBV6-5 with TRBJ2-3; 8 bases match TRBD2. The V and J ends lost 0 bases and 1 base, in that order; junction bases with no gene match: 3. Germline assignment: CDR1 MNHEY and CDR2 SVGAGI. CDR3 size: 16 residues.